This T cell receptor beta chain was sequenced during a study of blood T cell repertoires in COVID-19. Trimming cost V 6 bases and J 0 bases; bases outside gene matches: 7. In germline, CDR1 is SEHNR, CDR2 FQNEAQ (reference sequence). CDR3 size: 15 residues. Enrolled through a virtual design, the participants were between about 18 and 100 years of age and came from 24 US areas. In the original analysis: Researchers report that nucleated cell counts were estimated from reference gene primer amplification. Generated by immunoSEQ multiplex PCR, the TCRdb table keeps only in-frame clones and is missing some. V and J calls and clone size are given by that table; D and trimming were obtained from the DNA. The sample contains roughly 340,000 clones, 85% to 90% of which appear only once.

Sequences were obtained from PBMCs or T cells enriched from blood (not recorded which). This TCR was recovered from a young man who had recovered from COVID-19. The chain is built from TRBV7-9 and TRBJ2-7; 8 bases are a match to TRBD2. The CDR3 reads CASSSTSGPSYEQYF. CDR3 nucleotide sequence: TGTGCCAGCAGTTCTACTAGCGGACCCTCCTACGAGCAGTACTTC.